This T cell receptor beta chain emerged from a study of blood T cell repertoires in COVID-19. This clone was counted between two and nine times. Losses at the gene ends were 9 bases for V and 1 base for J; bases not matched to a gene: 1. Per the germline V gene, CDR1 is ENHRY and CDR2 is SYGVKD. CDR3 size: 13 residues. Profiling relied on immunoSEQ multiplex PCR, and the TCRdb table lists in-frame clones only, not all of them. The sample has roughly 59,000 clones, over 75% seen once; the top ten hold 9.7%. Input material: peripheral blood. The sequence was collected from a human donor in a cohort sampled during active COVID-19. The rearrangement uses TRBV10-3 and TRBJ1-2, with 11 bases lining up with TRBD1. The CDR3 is CAMGQGDNYGYTF. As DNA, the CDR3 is TGTGCCATGGGACAGGGGGATAACTATGGCTACACCTTC.